What follows are 12 T cell receptor beta chains derived from one specimen sequenced in a study of response to subunit inactivated influenza vaccine (dated by TCRdb to the late 2010s). The library came from RT-PCR. The sample was run on an Illumina HiSeq 2500. TCRdb applied fastp at Q25 and MiXCR to the public reads, then kept only in-frame beta chains. Rows are combined by CDR3 protein, so each entry shows the most common genes and DNA. The sample table lists 400,000 to 650,000 distinct CDR3 sequences, around 7.7% of them with a count of one. Under 15% of the sample comes from the top ten. The specimen was PBMCs from blood, collected less than 25 months after vaccination. The receptors shown here come from a man in his fifties or sixties who received an inactivated influenza vaccine. Donor details come from another sample of the same person, matched by shared clones.

This clonotype occurred a few times. The rearrangement joins TRBV5-1 to TRBJ1-1, with D possibly being TRBD1 (5 bases). This CDR3 is 11 amino acids long. Germline loops: CDR1 SGHRS, CDR2 YFSETQ. Trimming cost V 6 bases and J 3 bases, with 6 bases left between them. This chain's CDR3 is CASTGDTEAFF. The CDR3 coding sequence is TGCGCCAGCACGGGGGACACTGAAGCTTTCTTT.

This clonotype came up many times. The chain combines TRBV20-1 with TRBJ1-6; 7 bases are shared with TRBD1. The V and J ends lost 5 bases and 7 bases, in that order; junction bases with no gene match: 5. In germline, CDR1 is DFQATT, CDR2 SNEGSKA (reference sequence). This CDR3 spans 13 amino acids. CDR3 DNA sequence: TGCAGTGCTTTGGGACAGACCAATTCACCCCTCCACTTT. Residues: CSALGQTNSPLHF.

Many counts were recorded for this clonotype. This rearrangement joins TRBV7-2 to TRBJ2-5; no reliable D call. Germline loops: CDR1 SGHTA, CDR2 FQGNSA. CDR3 length equals 11 residues. The V gene lost 5 bases and the J gene lost 3 bases, with 4 bases spanning the gap. The CDR3, as DNA: TGTGCCAGCAGCACCGAAGAGACCCAGTACTTC. Encoded protein: CASSTEETQYF. Looking up the rest from reference TRBV7-2 and TRBJ2-5 gives the full variable domain: GAGVSQSPSNKVTEKGKDVELRCDPISGHTALYWYRQSLGQGLEFLIYFQGNSAPDKSGLPSDRFSAERTGGSVSTLTIQRTQQEDSAVYLCASSTEETQYFGPGTRLLVL.

This clonotype was counted many times. CDR3 region: CSARDIGLNTEAFF. CDR3 coding DNA: TGCAGTGCTAGAGATATAGGGCTGAACACTGAAGCTTTCTTT. The gene calls are TRBV20-1 and TRBJ1-1; the D is unclear. Germline CDR1 reads DFQATT; CDR2 reads SNEGSKA (reference sequence). With 0 bases removed from V and 0 bases from J, the gap between germline ends came to 8 bases. The CDR3 length is 14 residues.

This clonotype came up many times. This chain connects TRBV20-1 to TRBJ1-2; maybe TRBD1 (5 bases). The V end was cut by 0 bases, the J end by 9 bases, with 35 bases between. The CDR3 has 20 residues. Germline V gene lookup returns CDR1 DFQATT and CDR2 SNEGSKA (reference sequence). The CDR3 spells CSARDRSAAQSVGRRYSYTF. The CDR3 region has the DNA TGCAGTGCTAGAGATCGCTCAGCCGCCCAGTCCGTGGGACGACGGTACAGCTACACCTTC.

This clonotype was detected ten times or more. This chain uses TRBV5-6 with TRBJ2-1, with D perhaps matching TRBD1 or TRBD2 (5 bases each). Deletions cut 2 bases from V and 4 bases from J, with 10 bases between. Germline V gives CDR1 SGHDT, CDR2 YYEEEE. This CDR3 has 14 residues. CDR3 DNA: TGTGCCAGCAGCTTCATCGGGGCTTACAATGAGCAGTTCTTC. Translated: CASSFIGAYNEQFF.

The V gene is TRBV12-3 or TRBV12-4, the J gene TRBJ2-2; D remains unclear. V lost 5 bases and J 5 bases, leaving 9 bases between the germline ends. CDR3 length: 13 amino acids. The CDR3 bases are TGTGCCAGCAGTACCCGCCCGACCGGGGAGCTGTTTTTT. Its protein is CASSTRPTGELFF.

The chain combines TRBV5-1 with TRBJ1-2, with 11 bases matching TRBD1. The CDR3 has 15 amino acids. Germline V lookup: CDR1 SGHRS, CDR2 YFSETQ. Trimming at V came to 5 bases and at J to 3 bases, leaving 6 bases not matched to a gene. CDR3 protein: CASRSGTGGYYGYTF. In DNA, the CDR3 is TGCGCCAGCAGATCCGGGACAGGGGGGTACTATGGCTACACCTTC.

The chain recombines TRBV18 with TRBJ2-5; 9 nucleotides line up with TRBD1. Germline values: CDR1 KGHSH, CDR2 LQKENI. The CDR3 totals 15 residues. Unmatched junction bases numbered 5, after V lost 1 base and J lost 5 bases. Here the CDR3 reads CASSPRYGTGETQYF. The CDR3 DNA is TGTGCCAGCTCACCACGATACGGGACAGGGGAGACCCAGTACTTC.

This clonotype was seen a few times. This chain links TRBV10-2 with TRBJ2-5; unclear D gene. Germline-derived CDR1 and CDR2 are WSHSY and SAAADI. The CDR3 covers 13 residues. V was trimmed by 3 bases and J by 3 bases, leaving 8 bases between them. The CDR3 DNA reads TGCGCCAGCAGTGATGCAGATAAAGAGACCCAGTACTTC. This codes for CASSDADKETQYF.

This rearrangement joins TRBV7-9 to TRBJ1-1; D unclear. The germline gives CDR1 SEHNR, CDR2 FQNEAQ (reference sequence). Trimming left V 4 bases short and J 5 bases short, with 14 bases between. The CDR3 runs to 14 residues. The DNA of the CDR3 is TGTGCCAGCAGCTCTGCGTACCGCGGGACTGAAGCTTTCTTT. Translated, it gives CASSSAYRGTEAFF.

The V gene is TRBV24-1, the J gene TRBJ2-1; TRBD2 agrees at 13 bases. Trimming cost V 0 bases and J 5 bases; bases outside gene matches: 3. Germline CDR1 is KGHDR and CDR2 is SFDVKD. This CDR3 has 17 amino acids. The CDR3 nucleotides are TGTGCCACCAGTGATTTGACCGGGACTAGCGGGAACAATGAGCAGTTCTTC. Encoded protein: CATSDLTGTSGNNEQFF.